These T cell receptor beta chains were read from a single sample in a study of control samples from healthy donors and cancer patients. Produced via immunoSEQ multiplex PCR; TCRdb's table is partial and in-frame only. The sample records 24,000 or so clones, 75% to 90% being singletons. The sample was PBMCs. These receptors all come from a man aged 55 to 70 with head and neck cancer. The CDR3 runs from the conserved cysteine through the conserved F or W. The D gene is left open where the match is weak. Clone sizes are given selectively: once, few, many, or a class where the clone is expanded.

v_gene	d_gene	j_gene	abundance	CDR3nt	CDR3aa
TRBV10-1	NA	TRBJ2-3	NA	TGCGCCAGCAGTGATCCTGTGGGGGAAAGCACAGATACGCAGTATTTT	CASSDPVGESTDTQYF
TRBV7-9	NA	TRBJ2-5	NA	TGTGCCAGCAGCTTATTCGGTGTGGAAGGGACCCAGTACTTC	CASSLFGVEGTQYF
TRBV5-6	NA	TRBJ2-5	NA	TGTGCCAGCGCCCGGGGGATTCCATCACAAGAGACCCAGTACTTC	CASARGIPSQETQYF
TRBV2	NA	TRBJ1-5	NA	TGTGCCAGCAGTGAACAGGGCCCAGGGGTGGATCAGCCCCAGCATTTT	CASSEQGPGVDQPQHF
TRBV7-9	NA	TRBJ1-1	NA	TGTGCCAGCAGCTTATTTGACCAGGGCGTTGAAGCTTTCTTT	CASSLFDQGVEAFF
TRBV30	NA	TRBJ1-5	NA	TGTGCCTGGAGTGTACAGTCCAATCAGCCCCAGCATTTT	CAWSVQSNQPQHF
TRBV7-8	NA	TRBJ2-3	NA	TGTGCCAGCAGCTTACGGCCCACAGATACGCAGTATTTT	CASSLRPTDTQYF
TRBV3-1/TRBV3-2	NA	TRBJ1-6	NA	TGTGCCAGCAGCCAAGATCCAGATTCACCCCTCCACTTT	CASSQDPDSPLHF
TRBV25-1	NA	TRBJ1-5	NA	TGTGCCAGCAGTGATTTGCGGTGGAAGGCCCAGCATTTT	CASSDLRWKAQHF
TRBV10-3	NA	TRBJ1-1	NA	TGTGCCATCGGGGACCGGGCCAACGGGCCTGAAGCTTTCTTT	CAIGDRANGPEAFF
TRBV27	NA	TRBJ1-1	NA	TGTGCCAGCATGGGGGGGACAGAAGCTTTCTTT	CASMGGTEAFF
TRBV6-5	NA	TRBJ2-1	NA	TGTGCCAGCAGTTACACGGGACTCTCCTACAATGAGCAGTTCTTC	CASSYTGLSYNEQFF
TRBV5-1	TRBD2	TRBJ2-7	NA	TGCGCCAGCAGCTTGGGAGCGGGAGATGGTAACTACGAGCAGTACTTC	CASSLGAGDGNYEQYF
TRBV5-6	NA	TRBJ1-2	few	TGTGCCAGCAGCCCGGACAGCGTCGGTGGCTACACCTTC	CASSPDSVGGYTF
TRBV18	NA	TRBJ2-2	once	TGTGCCAGCTCCCCAAAGAACACCGGGGAGCTGTTTTTT	CASSPKNTGELFF
TRBV11-3	NA	TRBJ2-1	NA	TGTGCCAGCAGTCTTGCCTACAATGAGCAGTTCTTC	CASSLAYNEQFF
TRBV2	NA	TRBJ2-1	NA	TGTGCCAGCAGTCACCGGACGGAGGATACAACCAATGAGCAGTTCTTC	CASSHRTEDTTNEQFF
TRBV6-1	NA	TRBJ1-1	NA	TGTGCCAGCAGTGAAGCAAGCGTTTTCGGGGCTTTCTTT	CASSEASVFGAFF
TRBV5-1	TRBD2	TRBJ2-1	NA	TGCGCCAGCAGGAGACTAGCGAGCGAGTACAATGAGCAGTTCTTC	CASRRLASEYNEQFF
TRBV5-5	TRBD1	TRBJ1-6	once	TGTGCCAGCAGCTTGGGCAGAGACAGGGTCCCACCCCTCCACTTT	CASSLGRDRVPPLHF
TRBV7-9	NA	TRBJ2-3	once	TGTGCCAGCAGTTTCTCGATGGGGACAGATACGCAGTATTTT	CASSFSMGTDTQYF
TRBV7-2	NA	TRBJ2-3	NA	TGTGCCGGCAGCTTAGGCGGGCGGGGACGCACAGATACGCAGTATTTT	CAGSLGGRGRTDTQYF
TRBV5-1	NA	TRBJ2-1	NA	TGCGCCAGTGGCGGACGGGACAATGAGCAGTTCTTC	CASGGRDNEQFF
TRBV12-3/TRBV12-4	NA	TRBJ1-1	few	TGTGCCAGCAGAGGCGGGTGGAGCACTGAAGCTTTCTTT	CASRGGWSTEAFF
TRBV5-6	TRBD2	TRBJ2-1	once	TGTGCCAGCACCGAGTACCTGGCTAGCGGGGACTACAATGAGCAGTTCTTC	CASTEYLASGDYNEQFF
TRBV3-1/TRBV3-2	NA	TRBJ2-3	NA	TGTGCCAGCAGCCAAACTAGACACGACACAGATACGCAGTATTTT	CASSQTRHDTDTQYF
TRBV7-3	NA	TRBJ1-1	NA	TGTGCCAGCAGCTTAAGGCATTCGAACACTGAAGCTTTCTTT	CASSLRHSNTEAFF
TRBV7-3	NA	TRBJ2-1	NA	TGTGCCAGCAGCTTAAATTTAGATAATGAGCAGTTCTTC	CASSLNLDNEQFF
TRBV3-1/TRBV3-2	TRBD2	TRBJ2-3	NA	TGTGCCAGCAGCCCCACGGGCGGGAGTGGAGATACGCAGTATTTT	CASSPTGGSGDTQYF
TRBV4-1	NA	TRBJ1-5	NA	TGCGCCAGCAGCCAATGGGGGGCCCCTAATCAGCCCCAGCATTTT	CASSQWGAPNQPQHF
TRBV12-3/TRBV12-4	NA	TRBJ1-1	NA	TGTGCCAGCAGTTTTTTGAACACTGAAGCTTTCTTT	CASSFLNTEAFF
TRBV19	NA	TRBJ1-3	few	TGTGCCAGTAGTATAGGCTGGCCTTCTTCTGGAAACACCATATATTTT	CASSIGWPSSGNTIYF
TRBV30	NA	TRBJ2-7	NA	TGTGCCTGGAGTCAGGGCTCCTCCTACGAGCAGTACTTC	CAWSQGSSYEQYF
TRBV4-2	NA	TRBJ2-3	NA	TGTGCCAGCAGCCGGCAGGCCCAGGGTTCTGGGAATACGCAGTATTTT	CASSRQAQGSGNTQYF
TRBV5-1	NA	TRBJ1-4	NA	TGCGCCAGCAGCTCAACCTCAGGAACTAATGAAAAACTGTTTTTT	CASSSTSGTNEKLFF
TRBV5-5	NA	TRBJ1-4	NA	TGTGCCAGCAGCTTGCTTGGGGGGGTCCCTAATGAAAAACTGTTTTTT	CASSLLGGVPNEKLFF
TRBV28	NA	TRBJ1-5	NA	TGTGCCAGCAGCAGCCGGGGGAACAGCTTTTATAGCAATCAGCCCCAGCATTTT	CASSSRGNSFYSNQPQHF
TRBV13	NA	TRBJ1-1	NA	TGTGCCAGCAGCTGGGAGGCGGGCCGCACTGAAGCTTTCTTT	CASSWEAGRTEAFF
TRBV9	NA	TRBJ1-4	NA	TGTGCCAGCAGCCTCGGGGGAGGGACTAATGAAAAACTGTTTTTT	CASSLGGGTNEKLFF
TRBV2	TRBD1	TRBJ2-1	NA	TGTGCCAGCAGTGAAGGGACAGGGGGCGACCGGCGGTTCTTC	CASSEGTGGDRRFF